One sample yielded the 14 T cell receptor beta chains listed below, sequenced in a study of T-cell memory formation after mild COVID-19. TCRdb analysed the 5' RACE reads with MiXCR anew, one entry per CDR3 protein. This table holds roughly 150,000 distinct CDR3 sequences, over 10% found once. The specimen sequenced was PBMCs or a T cell subset sorted from them (not recorded which). The receptors stem from a man aged 18 to 30 who had mild COVID-19 (a few samples of this study predate the infection). Cell type and time point are not known.

V is TRBV20-1 and J is TRBJ1-5; D is undetermined. Trimming stripped 5 bases from V and 3 bases from J, with 8 bases between. Germline V CDR1 and CDR2: DFQATT, SNEGSKA (reference sequence). This CDR3 has 12 amino acids. The DNA of the CDR3 is TGCAGTGCTGGCGAGGTCAATCAGCCCCAGCATTTT. Amino acids: CSAGEVNQPQHF.

Ten or more counts support this clonotype. The chain carries TRBV6-5 and TRBJ2-7, with D uncertain. This CDR3 has 13 amino acids. Germline assignment: CDR1 MNHEY and CDR2 SVGAGI. Between the trimmed V and J ends, which lost 0 bases and 6 bases, there was a span of 9 bases. The CDR3 loop reads CASSYSMGSEQYV. CDR3 DNA: TGTGCCAGCAGTTACTCGATGGGTTCCGAGCAGTACGTC.

The table lists this clonotype with a few counts. This chain uses TRBV30 with TRBJ2-5; a possible D gene is TRBD2 (7 bases). Germline V gene lookup returns CDR1 GTSNPN and CDR2 SVGIG (reference sequence). The CDR3 consists of 16 residues. Trimming removed 0 bases at V and 0 bases at J, with 14 bases between. This CDR3 reads CAWSVGGGLYQETQYF. CDR3 sequence (DNA): TGTGCCTGGAGTGTGGGCGGGGGCCTGTACCAAGAGACCCAGTACTTC.

This clonotype was seen a few times. The rearrangement links TRBV20-1 to TRBJ2-3, with TRBD2 identical over 12 bases. This CDR3 has 14 amino acids. With 5 bases clipped from V and 1 base from J, the junction kept 1 base outside the gene matches. Per the germline V gene, CDR1 is DFQATT and CDR2 is SNEGSKA (reference sequence). The CDR3 DNA reads as TGCAGTGCTGGACTAGCGGGGCGCACAGATACGCAGTATTTT. Amino acid sequence: CSAGLAGRTDTQYF.

This clonotype was observed many times. The rearrangement uses TRBV20-1 and TRBJ2-7; no reliable D call. The germline gives CDR1 DFQATT, CDR2 SNEGSKA (reference sequence). V was trimmed by 5 bases and J by 3 bases, leaving 17 bases between them. The CDR3 length is 14 residues. CDR3 sequence (DNA): TGCAGTGCTCACCGTACAGACCTACACTACGAGCAGTACTTC. This gives the protein CSAHRTDLHYEQYF.

This clonotype occurred a few times. The chain employs TRBV7-3 and TRBJ2-3; tentatively, D is TRBD1 (5 bases). The CDR3 contains 14 residues. Per germline, CDR1 SGHTA and CDR2 FQGTGA. V lost 4 bases and J 4 bases, leaving 12 bases between the germline ends. The CDR3: CASSSRIGADTQYF. CDR3 bases: TGTGCCAGCAGCTCACGGATAGGGGCAGATACGCAGTATTTT.

The genes are TRBV7-9 and TRBJ1-1; D perhaps matches TRBD1 (5 bases). Deletions cut 4 bases from V and 4 bases from J, with 19 bases between. The V gene's germline CDR1 is SEHNR and CDR2 FQNEAQ (reference sequence). The CDR3 covers 16 residues. DNA of the CDR3: TGTGCCAGCAGCTCTTCAGCCGGGACCGATGCCACTGAAGCTTTCTTT. Amino acids: CASSSSAGTDATEAFF.

V and J are TRBV7-2 and TRBJ1-5; D is unresolved. Germline lookup yields CDR1 SGHTA and CDR2 FQGNSA. V dropped 3 bases and J dropped 7 bases, with 16 bases sitting between them. This CDR3 has 15 residues. The CDR3 reads CASSFARREEQPQHF. CDR3 in DNA: TGTGCCAGCAGCTTCGCCCGGAGGGAGGAACAGCCCCAGCATTTT.

The chain employs TRBV20-1 and TRBJ2-1, with 10 bases aligning to TRBD2. Germline CDR1 reads DFQATT; CDR2 reads SNEGSKA (reference sequence). The CDR3 length is 16 residues. With V trimmed by 3 bases and J by 4 bases, 9 bases remained unmatched. DNA of the CDR3: TGCAGTGCTAGGAGGGCTAGCGGGGGACCATACAATGAGCAGTTCTTC. This sequence encodes CSARRASGGPYNEQFF.

This clonotype has more than one count but fewer than ten. The chain joins TRBV4-3 to TRBJ2-2, with 11 bases matching TRBD1. Trimming at V came to 4 bases and at J to 4 bases, leaving 11 bases not matched to a gene. Germline CDR1 LGHNA, CDR2 YSLEER. The CDR3 is 18 amino acids. CDR3 bases: TGCGCCAGCAGCCGCTCCGGGGGGACAGGGGGTTTCACCGGGGAGCTGTTTTTT. Its translation is CASSRSGGTGGFTGELFF.

The CDR3 reads CASSHRDRRNKNIQYF. CDR3 sequence (DNA): TGCGCCAGCAGTCACCGGGACAGGAGGAACAAAAACATTCAGTACTTC. The gene calls are TRBV23-1 and TRBJ2-4; 8 positions match TRBD1. TRBV23-1 is flagged as an ORF with uncertain function. CDR3 length: 16 residues. V shed 3 bases, J shed 3 bases, and the junction held 7 bases outside the gene matches.

This clonotype was seen a handful of times. This chain links TRBV12-3 or TRBV12-4 with TRBJ2-3; D unclear. V was pared by 5 bases and J by 11 bases, with 11 bases between. This CDR3 is built from 11 residues. The CDR3 nucleotides are TGTGCCAGCAGTATACTTAGGCTGCAGTATTTT. This translates into CASSILRLQYF.

The rearrangement uses TRBV5-1 and TRBJ2-3; no definite D call. Germline V gene data show CDR1 as SGHRS and CDR2 as YFSETQ. The germline V and J ends were trimmed by 2 bases and 1 base, with 14 bases remaining between them. CDR3 length: 16 amino acids. In nucleotides, the CDR3 is TGCGCCAGCAGCTTCGGGCTGGTATACCGCACAGATACGCAGTATTTT. This codes for CASSFGLVYRTDTQYF.

This clonotype came up a few times. The gene calls are TRBV25-1 and TRBJ2-7, with D possibly being TRBD1 (6 bases). This CDR3 comprises 13 residues. Germline values: CDR1 MGHDK, CDR2 SYGVNS. V was cut by 11 bases and J by 1 base, with 15 bases left in between. The CDR3 bases are TGTGCCGGAGAAAGGGACATATCCTACGAGCAGTACTTC. Its protein product is CAGERDISYEQYF.